The sequence of this TCR beta chain was determined in a study of blood T cell repertoires in COVID-19. Study at large: The United States, Italy and Spain provided the acute and convalescent COVID-19 samples. PBMCs, B-cell-depleted T cells, or T cells were the source of the cDNA or gDNA that made up the material.

Per the original methods: Reference gene primer amplification yielded estimated nucleated cell counts. Generated by immunoSEQ multiplex PCR, the TCRdb table keeps only in-frame clones and is missing some. The V and J calls and clone size are taken from that table; D and trimming were inferred from the DNA. The sample includes 130,000 to 150,000 clones, about four fifths of them seen just once. Sequenced material: peripheral blood. The receptor's source is a human donor with acute or convalescent COVID-19. The donor label of this sample is uncertain.

The CDR3 nucleotides read TGTGCCAGCTCACCATCGAGGGGGTCCACCGGGGAGCTGTTTTTT. As protein: CASSPSRGSTGELFF. The V call is TRBV18, the J call TRBJ2-2; possible D gene TRBD1, 6 bases. Trimming shortened V by 2 bases and J by 4 bases, and 11 bases separated the two germline ends. The CDR3 has 15 residues. Germline assignment: CDR1 KGHSH and CDR2 LQKENI.